This TCR beta chain is from a study of T cells in women clearing cervical HPV infection. Study-wide points: Timing of associations relative to infection is unclear; T-cell subsets were not isolated.

Frequency places this clone as medium-sized. Its cognate antigen is unknown. Only in-frame clones appear in the TCRdb table, and some are missing; sequencing was by immunoSEQ multiplex PCR. Its clone listing holds 15,000 to 20,000 clones. What was sequenced was blood buffy coat. The receptor was derived from a woman aged 18-70 years with a cervical HPV16 infection that either progressed to CIN3+ or cleared (not recorded which).

The part of the CDR3 DNA that was read is TGTGCCAGCAGCTTGGTCACAGGGAACTATGGC. Protein product: CASSLVTGNYG. The CDR3 reads in full as CASSLVTGNYGYTF. The chain is built from TRBV5-5 and TRBJ1-2; a possible D gene is TRBD1 (6 bases). Read coverage stops 3 residues before the CDR3 terminus; the germline J gene supplies the remainder. V lost 0 bases and J lost 2, with 8 bases in between. Per the germline V gene, CDR1 is SGHKS and CDR2 is YYEKEE (reference sequence). The CDR3 has 14 amino acids.